This T cell receptor beta chain emerged from a study of blood T cell repertoires in COVID-19. Profiling relied on immunoSEQ multiplex PCR, and the TCRdb table lists in-frame clones only, not all of them. The top ten hold 7.5% to 10% of the sample, which has 330,000 or so clones, 87% seen once. Germline CDR1 reads SGHRS; CDR2 reads YFSETQ. This CDR3 has 15 residues. Trimming removed 0 bases at V and 5 bases at J, with 14 bases between. Input material: peripheral blood. The clonotype originates from a man younger than 45 with COVID-19, enrolled during active disease. The chain combines TRBV5-1 with TRBJ1-2; perhaps TRBD1 as D (6 bases). The CDR3: CASSLAQGTSYGYTF. For the CDR3, the DNA is TGCGCCAGCAGCTTGGCCCAAGGGACATCTTATGGCTACACCTTC. The full variable domain, with the rest looked up from reference TRBV5-1 and TRBJ1-2, is KAGVTQTPRYLIKTRGQQVTLSCSPISGHRSVSWYQQTPGQGLQFLFEYFSETQRNKGNFPGRFSGRQFSNSRSEMNVSTLELGDSALYLCASSLAQGTSYGYTFGSGTRLTVV.